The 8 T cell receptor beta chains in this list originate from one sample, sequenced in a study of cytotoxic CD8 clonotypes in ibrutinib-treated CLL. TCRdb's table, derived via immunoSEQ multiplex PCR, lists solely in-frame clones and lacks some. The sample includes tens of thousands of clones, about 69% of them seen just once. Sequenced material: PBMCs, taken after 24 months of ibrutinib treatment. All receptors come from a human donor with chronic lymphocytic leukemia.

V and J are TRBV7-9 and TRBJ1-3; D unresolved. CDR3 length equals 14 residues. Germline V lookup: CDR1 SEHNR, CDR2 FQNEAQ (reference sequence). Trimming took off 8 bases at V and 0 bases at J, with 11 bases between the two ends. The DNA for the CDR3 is TGTGCCAGCGTCCCACCCGACTCTGGAAACACCATATATTTT. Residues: CASVPPDSGNTIYF.

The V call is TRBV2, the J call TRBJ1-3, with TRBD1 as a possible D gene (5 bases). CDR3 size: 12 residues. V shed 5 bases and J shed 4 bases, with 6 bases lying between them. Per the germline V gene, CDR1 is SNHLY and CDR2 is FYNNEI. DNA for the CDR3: TGTGCCAGCAGTTGGACAGGAAACACCATATATTTT. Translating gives CASSWTGNTIYF.

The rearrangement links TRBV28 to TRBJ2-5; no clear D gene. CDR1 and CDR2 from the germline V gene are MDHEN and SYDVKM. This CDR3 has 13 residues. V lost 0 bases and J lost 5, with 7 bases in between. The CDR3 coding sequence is TGTGCCAGCAGTTTATGGAGCCGTGAGACCCAGTACTTC. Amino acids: CASSLWSRETQYF.

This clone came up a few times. Written as DNA, the CDR3 is TGTGCCATCAGTGAGCAAGGTGAGCAGTTCTTC. Translated: CAISEQGEQFF. The rearrangement joins TRBV10-3 to TRBJ2-1, with D uncertain. The CDR3 runs to 11 residues. Trimming took 2 bases from V and 9 from J, leaving 5 bases between them. Germline V gene lookup returns CDR1 ENHRY and CDR2 SYGVKD.

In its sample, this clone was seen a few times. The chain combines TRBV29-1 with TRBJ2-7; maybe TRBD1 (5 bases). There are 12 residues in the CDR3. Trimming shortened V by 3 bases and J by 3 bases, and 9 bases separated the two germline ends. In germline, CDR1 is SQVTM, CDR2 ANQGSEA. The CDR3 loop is CSVERQGYEQYF. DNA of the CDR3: TGCAGCGTTGAGAGGCAGGGCTACGAGCAGTACTTC.

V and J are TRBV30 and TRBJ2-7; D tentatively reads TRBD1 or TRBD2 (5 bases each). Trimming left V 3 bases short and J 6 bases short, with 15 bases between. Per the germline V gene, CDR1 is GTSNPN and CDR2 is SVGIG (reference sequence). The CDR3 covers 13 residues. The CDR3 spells CAWSDEGTREQYF. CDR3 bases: TGTGCCTGGAGCGACGAAGGGACGCGCGAGCAGTACTTC. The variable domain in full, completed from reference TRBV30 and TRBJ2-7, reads SQTIHQWPATLVQPVGSPLSLECTVEGTSNPNLYWYRQAAGRGLQLLFYSVGIGQISSEVPQNLSASRPQDRQFILSSKKLLLSDSGFYLCAWSDEGTREQYFGPGTRLTVT.

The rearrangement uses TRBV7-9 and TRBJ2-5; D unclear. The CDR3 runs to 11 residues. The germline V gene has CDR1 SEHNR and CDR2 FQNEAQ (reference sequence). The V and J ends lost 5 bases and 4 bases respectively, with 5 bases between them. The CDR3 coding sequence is TGTGCCAGCAGCACCACAGAGACCCAGTACTTC. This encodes CASSTTETQYF.

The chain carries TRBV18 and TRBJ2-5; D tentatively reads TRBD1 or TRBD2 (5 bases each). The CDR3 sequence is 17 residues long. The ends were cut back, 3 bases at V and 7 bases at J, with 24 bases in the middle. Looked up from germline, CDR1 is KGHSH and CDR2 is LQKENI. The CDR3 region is CASSPSSPGPSSGTQYF. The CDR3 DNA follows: TGTGCCAGCTCACCTTCCTCACCGGGGCCCTCCTCAGGGACCCAGTACTTC.